This is a list of T cell receptor beta chains from one sample in a study of blood T cell repertoires in COVID-19. This table comes from immunoSEQ multiplex PCR, and its TCRdb copy is limited to in-frame clones, with some not included. This table has a few hundred thousand clones, around 91% appearing once. Sequences were obtained from PBMCs or T cells enriched from blood (not recorded which). The receptors here all came from a man between 18 and 29 years old who had recovered from COVID-19. Each CDR3 is given with its conserved first and last residue. The order of the fields is clone size, D gene, V gene, J gene, CDR3 protein, CDR3 DNA. The D gene is left open where the match is weak. For some rows the clone size is stated as once, few or many, or as a class when expanded; others skip it.

clone_size: .; d_call: .; v_call: TRBV6-5; j_call: TRBJ1-2; cdr3_aa: CASSWGAGGYGYTF; cdr3_nt: TGTGCCAGTAGCTGGGGCGCCGGAGGGTATGGCTACACCTTC
clone_size: .; d_call: TRBD1; v_call: TRBV19; j_call: TRBJ1-5; cdr3_aa: CASSDRVNQPQHF; cdr3_nt: TGTGCCAGTAGCGACAGGGTAAATCAGCCCCAGCATTTT
clone_size: .; d_call: TRBD1; v_call: TRBV27; j_call: TRBJ1-6; cdr3_aa: CASSLSSGTGELGSPLHF; cdr3_nt: TGTGCCAGCAGTTTGTCGAGCGGGACAGGGGAATTAGGATCACCCCTCCACTTT
clone_size: once; d_call: .; v_call: TRBV19; j_call: TRBJ2-7; cdr3_aa: CASSIHGFSYEQYF; cdr3_nt: TGTGCCAGTAGTATTCACGGGTTCTCCTACGAGCAGTACTTC
clone_size: .; d_call: .; v_call: TRBV7-9; j_call: TRBJ1-1; cdr3_aa: CASSGAVTKAFF; cdr3_nt: TGTGCCAGCAGCGGAGCGGTGACAAAAGCTTTCTTT
clone_size: .; d_call: TRBD1; v_call: TRBV7-8; j_call: TRBJ1-1; cdr3_aa: CASSLQGAVNTEAFF; cdr3_nt: TGTGCCAGCAGCCTACAGGGGGCGGTGAACACTGAAGCTTTCTTT
clone_size: .; d_call: .; v_call: TRBV5-5; j_call: TRBJ2-1; cdr3_aa: CASSLVREYNEQFF; cdr3_nt: TGTGCCAGCAGCTTAGTCAGGGAATACAATGAGCAGTTCTTC
clone_size: .; d_call: TRBD2; v_call: TRBV6-5; j_call: TRBJ2-5; cdr3_aa: CASRASGKETQYF; cdr3_nt: TGTGCCAGCAGGGCTAGCGGGAAGGAGACCCAGTACTTC
clone_size: .; d_call: .; v_call: TRBV7-9; j_call: TRBJ2-2; cdr3_aa: CASSPFNTGELFF; cdr3_nt: TGTGCCAGCAGCCCCTTTAACACCGGGGAGCTGTTTTTT
clone_size: .; d_call: .; v_call: TRBV18; j_call: TRBJ1-1; cdr3_aa: CASSYQGYEAFF; cdr3_nt: TGTGCCAGCTCATACCAGGGGTATGAAGCTTTCTTT
clone_size: .; d_call: TRBD2; v_call: TRBV6-5; j_call: TRBJ2-1; cdr3_aa: CASSKLAGGGGEQFF; cdr3_nt: TGTGCCAGCAGTAAACTAGCGGGGGGCGGAGGTGAGCAGTTCTTC
clone_size: .; d_call: TRBD2; v_call: TRBV7-9; j_call: TRBJ2-1; cdr3_aa: CASSLVRPGGRLNEQFF; cdr3_nt: TGTGCCAGCAGCTTAGTACGGCCGGGGGGACGACTCAATGAGCAGTTCTTC
clone_size: once; d_call: TRBD2; v_call: TRBV11-1; j_call: TRBJ2-3; cdr3_aa: CASSPTSGSGDTQYF; cdr3_nt: TGTGCCAGCAGCCCGACTAGCGGGAGTGGAGATACGCAGTATTTT
clone_size: .; d_call: TRBD1; v_call: TRBV11-2; j_call: TRBJ2-2; cdr3_aa: CASSLGRGRPGELFF; cdr3_nt: TGTGCCAGCAGCTTAGGCAGGGGGCGGCCCGGGGAGCTGTTTTTT
clone_size: .; d_call: TRBD2; v_call: TRBV4-2; j_call: TRBJ2-3; cdr3_aa: CASSQGTSRTDTQYF; cdr3_nt: TGTGCCAGCAGCCAGGGGACTAGCCGTACAGATACGCAGTATTTT
clone_size: once; d_call: .; v_call: TRBV7-8; j_call: TRBJ1-1; cdr3_aa: CASSFGRENTEAFF; cdr3_nt: TGTGCCAGCAGCTTTGGCAGGGAAAACACTGAAGCTTTCTTT
clone_size: .; d_call: .; v_call: TRBV30; j_call: TRBJ2-5; cdr3_aa: CAWSNYQETQYF; cdr3_nt: TGTGCCTGGAGCAACTACCAAGAGACCCAGTACTTC
clone_size: .; d_call: TRBD2; v_call: TRBV6-2/TRBV6-3; j_call: TRBJ2-1; cdr3_aa: CASSYPSGVSYNEQFF; cdr3_nt: TGTGCCAGCAGTTATCCTAGCGGGGTCTCCTACAATGAGCAGTTCTTC
clone_size: .; d_call: TRBD1; v_call: TRBV5-1; j_call: TRBJ1-6; cdr3_aa: CASTSGQGASPLHF; cdr3_nt: TGCGCCAGCACCTCAGGACAGGGGGCCTCACCCCTCCACTTT
clone_size: many; d_call: .; v_call: TRBV12-3/TRBV12-4; j_call: TRBJ1-6; cdr3_aa: CASSLSGAPLHF; cdr3_nt: TGTGCCAGCAGTTTATCGGGGGCACCCCTCCACTTT
clone_size: once; d_call: TRBD2; v_call: TRBV5-1; j_call: TRBJ2-5; cdr3_aa: CASSTQGTSGGWYQETQYF; cdr3_nt: TGCGCCAGCAGCACGCAGGGGACTAGCGGGGGTTGGTACCAAGAGACCCAGTACTTC
clone_size: few; d_call: .; v_call: TRBV19; j_call: TRBJ1-4; cdr3_aa: CASSRTATNEKLFF; cdr3_nt: TGTGCCAGTAGTAGGACAGCAACTAATGAAAAACTGTTTTTT
clone_size: .; d_call: TRBD1; v_call: TRBV5-1; j_call: TRBJ1-1; cdr3_aa: CASSLDWTGGAGAFF; cdr3_nt: TGCGCCAGCAGCTTGGATTGGACAGGGGGCGCTGGAGCTTTCTTT
clone_size: .; d_call: .; v_call: TRBV6-2/TRBV6-3; j_call: TRBJ2-5; cdr3_aa: CASSYSTDYGGTQYF; cdr3_nt: TGTGCCAGCAGTTACTCGACGGACTACGGTGGGACCCAGTACTTC
clone_size: .; d_call: .; v_call: TRBV7-9; j_call: TRBJ1-2; cdr3_aa: CASSLEGGGHGYTF; cdr3_nt: TGTGCCAGCAGCTTAGAGGGAGGGGGGCATGGCTACACCTTC
clone_size: .; d_call: .; v_call: TRBV4-3; j_call: TRBJ2-7; cdr3_aa: CASSQVWRQNSYEQYF; cdr3_nt: TGCGCCAGCAGCCAAGTTTGGAGACAGAATTCCTACGAGCAGTACTTC
clone_size: .; d_call: .; v_call: TRBV7-9; j_call: TRBJ2-1; cdr3_aa: CASSLALGIYNEQFF; cdr3_nt: TGTGCCAGCAGCTTAGCGCTCGGGATATACAATGAGCAGTTCTTC
clone_size: .; d_call: .; v_call: TRBV10-3; j_call: TRBJ1-2; cdr3_aa: CAISEPGHLYGYTF; cdr3_nt: TGTGCCATCAGTGAGCCGGGACACCTCTATGGCTACACCTTC
clone_size: .; d_call: .; v_call: TRBV5-6; j_call: TRBJ2-7; cdr3_aa: CASSLGAGLSYEQYF; cdr3_nt: TGTGCCAGCAGCTTGGGGGCAGGGCTCTCCTACGAGCAGTACTTC
clone_size: .; d_call: TRBD2; v_call: TRBV6-2/TRBV6-3; j_call: TRBJ2-1; cdr3_aa: CASSGGLAGGHRNEQFF; cdr3_nt: TGTGCCAGCAGTGGGGGCCTAGCGGGAGGGCATAGGAATGAGCAGTTCTTC
clone_size: .; d_call: .; v_call: TRBV7-9; j_call: TRBJ2-1; cdr3_aa: CASTPRGDNNEQFF; cdr3_nt: TGTGCCAGCACCCCACGGGGAGACAACAATGAGCAGTTCTTC
clone_size: .; d_call: .; v_call: TRBV19; j_call: TRBJ2-5; cdr3_aa: CASSGGAGAVIATQYF; cdr3_nt: TGTGCCAGTAGTGGCGGTGCAGGGGCCGTTATAGCGACCCAGTACTTC
clone_size: few; d_call: TRBD1; v_call: TRBV20-1; j_call: TRBJ1-5; cdr3_aa: CSANDPDRGGSGNQPQHF; cdr3_nt: TGCAGTGCTAATGACCCCGACAGGGGAGGATCCGGCAATCAGCCCCAGCATTTT
clone_size: .; d_call: .; v_call: TRBV12-3/TRBV12-4; j_call: TRBJ2-5; cdr3_aa: CASSPEGIETQYF; cdr3_nt: TGTGCCAGCAGTCCCGAGGGAATAGAGACCCAGTACTTC
clone_size: .; d_call: .; v_call: TRBV10-2; j_call: TRBJ1-2; cdr3_aa: CASSESATHYGYTF; cdr3_nt: TGCGCCAGCAGTGAGTCGGCAACCCACTATGGCTACACCTTC
clone_size: .; d_call: .; v_call: TRBV6-4; j_call: TRBJ2-1; cdr3_aa: CASSSRGGLSYNEQFF; cdr3_nt: TGTGCCAGCAGCTCACGTGGCGGGCTCTCCTACAATGAGCAGTTCTTC
clone_size: .; d_call: TRBD2; v_call: TRBV9; j_call: TRBJ2-1; cdr3_aa: CASSVGTGGFHNEQFF; cdr3_nt: TGTGCCAGCAGCGTAGGGACGGGAGGGTTTCACAATGAGCAGTTCTTC